The 23 T cell receptor beta chains given below trace back to one sample, sequenced in a study of shared clonotypes between healthy human individuals. Clones were read by immunoSEQ multiplex PCR, and TCRdb kept only the in-frame ones, dropping some. The sample records about 450,000 clones, roughly 78% being singletons. Sequenced: PBMCs. These receptors all come from a woman between 35 and 50 years old in good health. Some clones in this sample may be carry-over from other donors' samples.

The chain combines TRBV7-6 with TRBJ2-3; 9 bases match TRBD1. The CDR3 length is 16 residues. CDR1 and CDR2 from the germline V gene are SGHVS and FNYEAQ. Unmatched junction bases numbered 8, after V lost 6 bases and J lost 1 base. In DNA, the CDR3 is TGTGCCAGCAGACAGCTCCGGGACAGGGGCACAGATACGCAGTATTTT. Residues: CASRQLRDRGTDTQYF.

This chain connects TRBV28 to TRBJ1-3; D unclear. The CDR3 contains 13 residues. Germline V gene sequence: CDR1 MDHEN, CDR2 SYDVKM. Trimming removed 2 bases from V and 6 bases from J, with 8 bases in between. The CDR3 nucleotides are TGTGCCAGCAGTTTAATTGGCCCAAACACCATATATTTT. Translating gives CASSLIGPNTIYF.

J is TRBJ2-7 and V is TRBV5-4; 14 bases match TRBD2. The CDR3 contains 16 residues. V shed 3 bases, J shed 4 bases, and the junction held 6 bases outside the gene matches. Per germline, CDR1 SGHNT and CDR2 YYREEE (reference sequence). In DNA form, the CDR3 reads TGTGCCAGCAGCTCCGGGACTAGCGGGAGTGCTTACGAGCAGTACTTC. It is translated as CASSSGTSGSAYEQYF.

The chain carries TRBV7-8 and TRBJ1-5; unclear D gene. The CDR3 runs to 14 residues. Germline CDR1 and CDR2: SGHVS and FQNEAQ. V lost 4 bases and J lost 5, with 12 bases in between. CDR3 sequence reads: CASSSEAAYQPQHF. In DNA, the CDR3 is TGTGCCAGCAGCTCAGAGGCGGCCTATCAGCCCCAGCATTTT. The full variable domain, rest sourced from reference TRBV7-8 and TRBJ1-5, is GAGVSQSPRYKVAKRGQDVALRCDPISGHVSLFWYQQALGQGPEFLTYFQNEAQLDKSGLPSDRFFAERPEGSVSTLKIQRTQQEDSAVYLCASSSEAAYQPQHFGDGTRLSIL.

In its sample, this clone was seen once. The chain uses TRBV7-2 and TRBJ2-2; 7 bases fit TRBD2. Per the germline V gene, CDR1 is SGHTA and CDR2 is FQGNSA. V lost 5 bases to trimming and J lost 2 bases; unmatched junction nucleotides: 5. This CDR3 has 15 residues. CDR3 nucleotides: TGTGCCAGCAGCCAGCGGGACTTTAACACCGGGGAGCTGTTTTTT. Its protein product is CASSQRDFNTGELFF.

The rearrangement joins TRBV10-3 to TRBJ2-1; D remains ambiguous. CDR3 length: 14 amino acids. Germline V gives CDR1 ENHRY, CDR2 SYGVKD. V dropped 6 bases and J dropped 0 bases, with 9 bases sitting between them. CDR3 nucleotides: TGTGCCATCAGGTCATTGAGCTCCTACAATGAGCAGTTCTTC. It yields the protein CAIRSLSSYNEQFF.

The rearrangement links TRBV2 to TRBJ2-1; 9 nucleotides agree with TRBD1. V lost 7 bases to trimming and J lost 8 bases; unmatched junction nucleotides: 6. This CDR3 has 13 amino acids. Germline V gives CDR1 SNHLY, CDR2 FYNNEI. DNA for the CDR3: TGTGCCAGCATTATGGACAGGGGCGATGAGCAGTTCTTC. This codes for CASIMDRGDEQFF.

The V and J genes are TRBV6-5 and TRBJ2-2; D gene ambiguous. The germline gives CDR1 MNHEY, CDR2 SVGAGI. V was shortened by 2 bases and J by 7 bases, with 8 bases between the two germline ends. The CDR3 extends over 13 amino acids. CDR3 nucleotide sequence: TGTGCCAGCAGTTACCGGCATAACGGGGAGCTGTTTTTT. Residues: CASSYRHNGELFF.

V is TRBV9 and J is TRBJ2-3, with D perhaps TRBD1 (6 bases). V was shortened by 1 base and J by 6 bases, with 15 bases between the two germline ends. This CDR3 contains 15 residues. Germline CDR1 and CDR2: SGDLS and YYNGEE. This chain's CDR3 is CASSVFHSGEDTQYF. CDR3 bases: TGTGCCAGCAGCGTATTCCACTCAGGGGAGGATACGCAGTATTTT.

The chain recombines TRBV7-2 with TRBJ2-7; D not resolved. Per germline, CDR1 SGHTA and CDR2 FQGNSA. The CDR3 spans 14 residues. The ends were cut back, 5 bases at V and 4 bases at J, with 15 bases in the middle. The CDR3 bases are TGTGCCAGCAGCCCTCATCGTCTGGATTACGAGCAGTACTTC. It is translated as CASSPHRLDYEQYF.

This clone occurred many times. This CDR3 reads CASLGQGNTGELFF. The DNA for the CDR3 is TGCGCCAGCTTAGGACAGGGGAACACCGGGGAGCTGTTTTTT. The gene calls are TRBV4-1 and TRBJ2-2; 8 nucleotides agree with TRBD1. Germline V gene lookup returns CDR1 MGHRA and CDR2 YSYEKL. This CDR3 is 14 amino acids long. V was pared by 8 bases and J by 1 base, with 3 bases of the junction left unmatched.

The chain recombines TRBV6-5 with TRBJ1-1; perhaps TRBD1 as D (6 bases). The CDR3 contains 15 residues. In germline, CDR1 is MNHEY, CDR2 SVGAGI. Trimming removed 2 bases from V and 3 bases from J, with 13 bases in between. CDR3 nucleotide sequence: TGTGCCAGCAGTTACGATCGACAGGCGGACACTGAAGCTTTCTTT. It encodes CASSYDRQADTEAFF.

The genes are TRBV28 and TRBJ1-3; 7 nucleotides align to TRBD1. The CDR3 length is 16 residues. CDR1 MDHEN and CDR2 SYDVKM come from the germline V gene. V was pared by 6 bases and J by 4 bases, with 12 bases of the junction left unmatched. In DNA form, the CDR3 reads TGTGCCAGCAGGCATCGTCAGGGGGTCAGGGGAAACACCATATATTTT. It encodes CASRHRQGVRGNTIYF.

V and J are TRBV27 and TRBJ2-1, with D unresolved. V shed 2 bases and J shed 0 bases, with 8 bases lying between them. The CDR3 contains 15 residues. CDR1 MNHEY and CDR2 SMNVEV come from the germline V gene (reference sequence). DNA for the CDR3: TGTGCCAGCAGTTTAGGAGTGAGCTCCTACAATGAGCAGTTCTTC. Protein sequence: CASSLGVSSYNEQFF.

The chain combines TRBV7-2 with TRBJ2-5; TRBD1 matches 9 bases. The CDR3 is 16 amino acids. Trimming cost V 5 bases and J 2 bases; bases outside gene matches: 9. Germline V gives CDR1 SGHTA, CDR2 FQGNSA. CDR3: CASSEGRGQGQETQYF. CDR3 DNA: TGTGCCAGCAGCGAAGGCCGAGGACAGGGGCAAGAGACCCAGTACTTC.

This chain uses TRBV27 with TRBJ1-4; possibly TRBD1 for D (5 bases). This CDR3 has 13 amino acids. Trimming removed 7 bases at V and 8 bases at J, with 14 bases between. CDR1 is MNHEY and CDR2 is SMNVEV in the germline V gene (reference sequence). The CDR3 spells CASMLYGGEKLFF. CDR3 coding DNA: TGTGCCAGCATGTTATACGGGGGAGAAAAACTGTTTTTT.

CDR3 amino acids: CASSQAQTTNYGYTF. The CDR3 DNA follows: TGCGCCAGCAGCCAAGCACAGACAACTAACTATGGCTACACCTTC. V usage is TRBV4-3 and J usage is TRBJ1-2; D is undetermined. The V end was cut by 1 base, the J end by 0 bases, with 9 bases between. CDR3 length: 15 amino acids. Germline loops: CDR1 LGHNA, CDR2 YSLEER.

This clone showed up just once. A far larger clone is only one base removed, so a read error is likely. The same CDR3 is also encoded by other DNA sequences in this sample. This chain uses TRBV15 with TRBJ2-1; D not certain. In germline, CDR1 is LNHNV, CDR2 YYDKDF (reference sequence). The CDR3 contains 15 residues. CDR3 amino acids: CATSRARDPYNEQFF. In nucleotides, the CDR3 is TGTGCCACCAGCAGAGCGAGAGACCCCTACAATGAGCAATTCTTC.

The chain joins TRBV5-8 to TRBJ2-5, with D possibly matching TRBD2 (5 bases). Trimming took off 6 bases at V and 2 bases at J, with 14 bases between the two ends. CDR3 length: 14 amino acids. Germline-derived CDR1 and CDR2 are SGHTS and YDEGEE. Here the CDR3 reads CASTNGEIQETQYF. CDR3 bases: TGTGCCAGCACCAACGGGGAGATACAAGAGACCCAGTACTTC.

The chain joins TRBV6-1 to TRBJ1-5; unclear D gene. The germline gives CDR1 MNHNS, CDR2 SASEGT. V gave up 4 bases and J gave up 5 bases, with 12 bases separating them. This CDR3 region has 14 residues. As DNA, the CDR3 is TGTGCCAGCAGTGGAGAGCAGTCCCATCAGCCCCAGCATTTT. It specifies CASSGEQSHQPQHF.

The V and J genes are TRBV2 and TRBJ2-1, with 14 nucleotides matching TRBD2. J was trimmed by 4 bases and V by 6 bases; bases with no gene match: 8. The CDR3 has 17 amino acids. Looked up from germline, CDR1 is SNHLY and CDR2 is FYNNEI. In DNA, the CDR3 is TGTGCCAGCAGGGGACTAGCGGGAGTCCTTCTTTACAATGAGCAGTTCTTC. Amino acids: CASRGLAGVLLYNEQFF.

Points on this clone: This could be a read error, since a much larger clone is one nucleotide away. Other DNA sequences from this sample encode an identical CDR3 as well. The chain has TRBV5-4 and TRBJ2-1; 8 nucleotides line up with TRBD2. The V gene end was trimmed by 0 bases and the J gene end by 6 bases; junction bases not matched to a gene: 5. The CDR3 extends over 15 amino acids. Looked up from germline, CDR1 is SGHNT and CDR2 is YYREEE (reference sequence). Written as DNA, the CDR3 is TGTGCCAGCAGCTTGGACTCTAGCGGGCTCAATGAGCAGTTCTTC. Protein: CASSLDSSGLNEQFF.

The rearrangement uses TRBV29-1 and TRBJ1-4; no firm D call. CDR3 length: 12 residues. Germline values: CDR1 SQVTM, CDR2 ANQGSEA. The germline V and J ends were trimmed by 4 bases and 0 bases, with 3 bases remaining between them. In nucleotides, the CDR3 is TGCAGCGTTGGACCAACTAATGAAAAACTGTTTTTT. Translation: CSVGPTNEKLFF.